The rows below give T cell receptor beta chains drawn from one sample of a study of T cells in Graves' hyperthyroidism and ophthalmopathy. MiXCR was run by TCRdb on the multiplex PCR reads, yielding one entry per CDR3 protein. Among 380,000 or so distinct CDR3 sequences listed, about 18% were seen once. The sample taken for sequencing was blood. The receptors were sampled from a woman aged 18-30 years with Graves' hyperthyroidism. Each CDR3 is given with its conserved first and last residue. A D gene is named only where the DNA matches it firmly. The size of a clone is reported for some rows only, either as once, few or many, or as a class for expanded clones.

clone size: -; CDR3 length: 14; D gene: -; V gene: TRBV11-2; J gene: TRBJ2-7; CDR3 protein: CASSSNRDFHEQYF; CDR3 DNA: TGTGCCAGCAGCTCCAATAGGGACTTCCACGAGCAGTACTTC
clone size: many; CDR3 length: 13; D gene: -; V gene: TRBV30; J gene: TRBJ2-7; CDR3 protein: CAWSEDRAYEQYF; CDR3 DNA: TGTGCCTGGTCCGAGGATAGAGCCTACGAGCAGTACTTC
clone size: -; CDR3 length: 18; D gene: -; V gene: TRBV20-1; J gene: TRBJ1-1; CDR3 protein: CSARDPGTTGRENTEAFF; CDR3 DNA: TGCAGTGCTAGAGATCCTGGGACAACTGGACGGGAGAACACTGAAGCTTTCTTT
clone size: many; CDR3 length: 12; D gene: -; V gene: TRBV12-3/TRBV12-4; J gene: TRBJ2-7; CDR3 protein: CATSRGFYEQYF; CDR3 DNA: TGTGCCACATCACGGGGTTTCTACGAGCAGTACTTC
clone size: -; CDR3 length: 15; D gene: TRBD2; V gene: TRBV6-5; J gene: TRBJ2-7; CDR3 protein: CASSYSASGRGEQYF; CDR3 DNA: TGTGCCAGCAGTTACTCGGCTAGCGGGAGGGGCGAGCAGTACTTC
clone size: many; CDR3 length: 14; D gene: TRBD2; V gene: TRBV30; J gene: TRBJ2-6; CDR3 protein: CAWGTSSGANVLTF; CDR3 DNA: TGTGCCTGGGGGACTAGCTCTGGGGCCAACGTCCTGACTTTC
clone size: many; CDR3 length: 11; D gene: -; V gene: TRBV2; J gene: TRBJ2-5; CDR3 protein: CASGRQETQYF; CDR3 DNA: TGTGCCAGCGGCAGGCAAGAGACCCAGTACTTC
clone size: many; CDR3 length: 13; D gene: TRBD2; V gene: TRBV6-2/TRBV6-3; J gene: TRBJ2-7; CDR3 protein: CASSGLAGGQQYF; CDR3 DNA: TGTGCCAGCAGCGGACTAGCGGGGGGGCAGCAGTACTTC
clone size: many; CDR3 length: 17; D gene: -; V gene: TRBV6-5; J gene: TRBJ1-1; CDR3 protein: CASSYWGGTPADTEAFF; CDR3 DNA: TGTGCCAGCAGTTACTGGGGGGGGACACCGGCGGACACTGAAGCTTTCTTT
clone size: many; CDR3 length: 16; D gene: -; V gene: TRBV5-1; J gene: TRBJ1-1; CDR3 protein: CASMGAEGGLNTEAFF; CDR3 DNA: TGCGCCAGCATGGGAGCTGAGGGTGGGTTGAACACTGAAGCTTTCTTT
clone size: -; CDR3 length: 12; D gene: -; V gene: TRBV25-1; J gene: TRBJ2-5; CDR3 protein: CASSGPSETQYF; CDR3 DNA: TGTGCCAGCAGTGGACCGTCAGAGACCCAGTACTTC
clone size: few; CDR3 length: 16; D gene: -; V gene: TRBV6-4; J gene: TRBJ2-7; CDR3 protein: CASSDFGGTHPNEQYF; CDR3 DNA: TGTGCCAGCAGTGACTTCGGGGGGACACATCCGAACGAGCAGTACTTC
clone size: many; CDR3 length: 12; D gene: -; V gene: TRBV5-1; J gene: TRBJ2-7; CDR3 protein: CASRRSTYEQYF; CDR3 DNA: TGCGCCAGCAGAAGGTCCACCTACGAGCAGTACTTC
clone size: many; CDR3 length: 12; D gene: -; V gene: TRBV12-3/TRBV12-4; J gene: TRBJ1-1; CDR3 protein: CASSHPGTEAFF; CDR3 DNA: TGTGCCAGCAGTCACCCTGGCACTGAAGCTTTCTTT
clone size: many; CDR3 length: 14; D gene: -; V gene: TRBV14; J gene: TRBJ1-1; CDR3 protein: CASSSYGRGTEAFF; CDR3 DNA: TGTGCCAGCAGCTCATACGGCAGGGGCACTGAAGCTTTCTTT
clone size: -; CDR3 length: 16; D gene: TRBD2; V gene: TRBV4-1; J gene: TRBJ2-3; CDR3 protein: CASSPTSGGHSDTQYF; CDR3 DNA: TGCGCCAGCAGCCCCACCAGCGGGGGCCATTCAGATACGCAGTATTTT
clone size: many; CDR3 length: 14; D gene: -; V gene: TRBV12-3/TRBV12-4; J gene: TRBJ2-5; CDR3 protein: CASSFTTSQETQYF; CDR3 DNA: TGTGCCAGCAGTTTTACCACCTCCCAAGAGACCCAGTACTTC
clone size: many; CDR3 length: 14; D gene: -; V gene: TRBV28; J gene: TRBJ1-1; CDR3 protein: CASSRVNMNTEAFF; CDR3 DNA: TGTGCCAGCAGTCGGGTAAACATGAACACTGAAGCTTTCTTT
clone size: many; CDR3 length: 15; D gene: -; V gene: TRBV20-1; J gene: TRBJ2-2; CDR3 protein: CSARPGARNTGEPFF; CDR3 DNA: TGCAGTGCTAGGCCCGGGGCGCGGAACACCGGGGAGCCGTTTTTT
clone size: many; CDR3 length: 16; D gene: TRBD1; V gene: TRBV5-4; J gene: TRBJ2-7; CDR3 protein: CASSKIDRVDGYEQYF; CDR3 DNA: TGTGCCAGCTCCAAAATCGACAGGGTCGATGGGTACGAGCAGTACTTC
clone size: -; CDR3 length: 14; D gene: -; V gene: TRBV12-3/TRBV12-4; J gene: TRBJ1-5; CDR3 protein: CASSFTNSNQPQHF; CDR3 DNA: TGTGCCAGCAGTTTTACGAATAGCAATCAGCCCCAGCATTTT
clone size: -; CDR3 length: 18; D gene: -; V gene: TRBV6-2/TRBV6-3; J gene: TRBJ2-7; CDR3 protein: CASSYSGSGVGTTYEQYF; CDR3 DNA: TGTGCCAGCAGTTACTCCGGGTCGGGGGTAGGGACCACCTACGAGCAGTACTTC
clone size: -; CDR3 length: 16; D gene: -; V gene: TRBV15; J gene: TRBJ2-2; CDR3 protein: CATSRDFGGIVGELFF; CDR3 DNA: TGTGCCACCAGCAGAGATTTCGGAGGGATAGTCGGGGAGCTGTTTTTT
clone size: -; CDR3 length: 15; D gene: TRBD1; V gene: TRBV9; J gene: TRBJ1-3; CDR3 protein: CASSGQGGSRNTIYF; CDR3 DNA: TGTGCCAGCAGCGGACAGGGAGGAAGTCGAAACACCATATATTTT
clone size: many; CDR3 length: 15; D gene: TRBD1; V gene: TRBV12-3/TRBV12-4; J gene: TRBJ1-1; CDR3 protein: CASSPGTARFTEAFF; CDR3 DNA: TGTGCCAGCAGCCCCGGGACAGCTAGGTTCACTGAAGCTTTCTTT
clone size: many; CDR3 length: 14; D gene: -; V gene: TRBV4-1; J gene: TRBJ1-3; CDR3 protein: CASSSPTTGNTIYF; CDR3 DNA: TGCGCCAGCAGCTCGCCCACGACTGGAAACACCATATATTTT
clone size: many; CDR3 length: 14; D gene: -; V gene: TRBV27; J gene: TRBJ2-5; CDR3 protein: CASSLSRLQETQYF; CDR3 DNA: TGTGCCAGCAGTTTATCCCGTCTGCAAGAGACCCAGTACTTC
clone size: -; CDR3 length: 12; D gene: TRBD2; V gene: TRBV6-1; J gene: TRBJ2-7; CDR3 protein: CAIGPGGIEQYF; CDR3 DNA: TGTGCCATAGGACCCGGGGGGATTGAGCAGTACTTC
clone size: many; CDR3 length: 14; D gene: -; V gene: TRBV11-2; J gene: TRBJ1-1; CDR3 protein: CASSQTITNTEAFF; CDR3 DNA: TGTGCCAGCAGCCAAACAATTACGAACACTGAAGCTTTCTTT
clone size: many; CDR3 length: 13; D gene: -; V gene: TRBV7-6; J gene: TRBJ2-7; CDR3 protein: CASSFDSQNEQYF; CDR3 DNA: TGTGCCAGCAGCTTCGACAGTCAAAACGAGCAGTACTTC
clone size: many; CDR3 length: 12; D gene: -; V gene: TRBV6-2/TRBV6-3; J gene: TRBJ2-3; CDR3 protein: CASSSGADTQYF; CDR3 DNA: TGTGCCAGCAGTTCGGGCGCTGATACGCAGTATTTT
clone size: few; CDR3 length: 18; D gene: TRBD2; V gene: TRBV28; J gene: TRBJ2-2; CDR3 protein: CASSLRWGLAGRTGELFF; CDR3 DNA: TGTGCCAGCAGTTTACGCTGGGGGCTAGCGGGGCGTACCGGGGAGCTGTTTTTT
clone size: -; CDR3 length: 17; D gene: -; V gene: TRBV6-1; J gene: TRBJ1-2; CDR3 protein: CASSETDSAVRYYGYTF; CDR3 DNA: TGTGCCAGCAGTGAAACGGACAGTGCTGTGAGGTACTATGGCTACACCTTC
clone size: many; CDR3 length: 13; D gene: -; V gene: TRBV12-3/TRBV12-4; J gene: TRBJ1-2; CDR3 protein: CASSGRDNYGYTF; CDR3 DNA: TGTGCCAGCAGCGGCCGGGACAACTATGGCTACACCTTC
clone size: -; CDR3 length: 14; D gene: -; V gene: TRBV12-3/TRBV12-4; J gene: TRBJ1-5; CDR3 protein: CASSFKGSNQPQHF; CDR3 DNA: TGTGCCAGCAGTTTTAAAGGGAGCAATCAGCCCCAGCATTTT
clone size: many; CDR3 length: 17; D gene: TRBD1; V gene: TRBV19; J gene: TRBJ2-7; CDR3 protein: CAIERFKVDRNTYEQYF; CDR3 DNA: TGTGCCATCGAGCGTTTTAAAGTGGACAGGAACACCTACGAGCAGTACTTC
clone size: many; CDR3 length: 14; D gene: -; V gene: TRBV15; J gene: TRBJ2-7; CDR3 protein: CATSRGQLFYEQYF; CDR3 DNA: TGTGCCACCAGCAGAGGACAGTTATTCTACGAGCAGTACTTC